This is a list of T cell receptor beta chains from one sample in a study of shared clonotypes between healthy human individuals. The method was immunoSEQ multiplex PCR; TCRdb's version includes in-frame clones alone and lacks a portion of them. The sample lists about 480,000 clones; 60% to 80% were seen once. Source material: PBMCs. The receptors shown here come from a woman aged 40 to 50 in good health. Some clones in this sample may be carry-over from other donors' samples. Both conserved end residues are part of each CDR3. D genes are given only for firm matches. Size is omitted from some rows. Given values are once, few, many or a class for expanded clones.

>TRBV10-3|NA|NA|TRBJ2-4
CAISGTENIQYF
TGTGCCATCAGTGGCACTGAAAACATTCAGTACTTC
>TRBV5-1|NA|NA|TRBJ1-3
CASSLDGRTGNTIYF
TGCGCCAGCAGCTTGGACGGGAGAACTGGAAACACCATATATTTT
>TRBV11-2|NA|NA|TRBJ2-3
CASSLPTLDTQYF
TGTGCCAGCAGCCTTCCCACACTAGATACGCAGTATTTT
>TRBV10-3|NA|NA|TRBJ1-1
CAIEGGEDTEAFF
TGTGCCATCGAGGGGGGAGAGGACACTGAAGCTTTCTTT
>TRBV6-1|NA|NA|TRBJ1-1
CASSETTEYTEAFF
TGTGCCAGCAGTGAAACCACAGAGTACACTGAAGCTTTCTTT
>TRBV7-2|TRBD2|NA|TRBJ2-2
CASSLGGGRYTGELFF
TGTGCCAGCAGCTTAGGCGGGGGACGGTACACCGGGGAGCTGTTTTTT
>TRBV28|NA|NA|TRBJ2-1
CASRAPLRYDEQFF
TGTGCCAGCAGGGCCCCCTTGAGGTACGATGAGCAGTTCTTC
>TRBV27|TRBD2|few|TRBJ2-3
CASSSSRTGGILFAQYF
TGTGCCAGCAGTTCCTCCCGTACGGGGGGAATTCTTTTTGCGCAGTATTTT
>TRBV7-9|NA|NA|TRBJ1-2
CASSLGSGPLYGYTF
TGTGCCAGCAGCTTAGGTTCAGGGCCCCTCTATGGCTACACCTTC
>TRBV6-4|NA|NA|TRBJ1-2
CATSGGEGLGYTF
TGTGCCACCTCTGGCGGGGAGGGTCTTGGCTACACCTTC
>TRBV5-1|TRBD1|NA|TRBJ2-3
CASSLGQGADTQYF
TGCGCCAGCAGCTTGGGGCAGGGGGCGGATACGCAGTATTTT
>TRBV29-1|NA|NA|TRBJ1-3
CSVGVGGFSRNTIYF
TGCAGCGTTGGGGTCGGGGGCTTCTCTAGAAACACCATATATTTT
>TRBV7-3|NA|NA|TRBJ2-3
CASSAGGNTDTQYF
TGTGCCAGCAGCGCAGGGGGGAACACAGATACGCAGTATTTT
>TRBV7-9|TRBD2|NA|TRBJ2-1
CASSLQAGAYNEQFF
TGTGCCAGCAGCTTACAAGCGGGGGCCTACAATGAGCAGTTCTTC
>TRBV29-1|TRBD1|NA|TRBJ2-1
CSGDRGGDEQFF
TGCAGCGGGGACAGAGGGGGCGATGAGCAGTTCTTC
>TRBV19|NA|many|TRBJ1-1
CASSIGGQNTEAFF
TGTGCCAGTAGTATAGGCGGACAGAACACTGAAGCTTTCTTT
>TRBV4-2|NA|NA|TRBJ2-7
CASSQGRAAYEQYF
TGTGCCAGCAGCCAAGGGAGGGCGGCCTACGAGCAGTACTTC
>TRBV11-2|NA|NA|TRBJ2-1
CASSLKVGLVEQFF
TGTGCCAGCAGCTTAAAGGTGGGACTCGTGGAGCAGTTCTTC
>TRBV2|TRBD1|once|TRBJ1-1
CASSEGRGRDNTEAFF
TGTGCCAGCAGTGAAGGCAGGGGGAGAGATAACACTGAAGCTTTCTTT
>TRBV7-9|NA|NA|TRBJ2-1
CASSLAARGYNEQFF
TGTGCCAGCAGCTTAGCGGCCAGGGGATACAATGAGCAGTTCTTC
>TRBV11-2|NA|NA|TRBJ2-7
CASRKAGVEYEQYF
TGTGCCAGCCGCAAGGCAGGGGTTGAGTACGAGCAGTACTTC
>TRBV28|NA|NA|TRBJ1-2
CASSLTIGGYTF
TGTGCCAGCAGTTTAACAATAGGGGGCTACACCTTC
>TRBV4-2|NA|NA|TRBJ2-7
CASSPMVGSAYEQYF
TGTGCCAGCAGCCCTATGGTCGGGTCGGCGTACGAGCAGTACTTC
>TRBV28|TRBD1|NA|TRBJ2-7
CATTTGTGTYEQYF
TGTGCAACCACAACCGGGACAGGGACCTACGAGCAGTACTTC
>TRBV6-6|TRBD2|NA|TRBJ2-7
CASSVAGGSYEQYF
TGTGCCAGCAGTGTAGCGGGAGGGTCCTACGAGCAGTACTTC
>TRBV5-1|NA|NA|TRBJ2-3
CASSLIMPAPGRSDTQYF
TGCGCCAGCAGCTTGATCATGCCAGCTCCGGGTCGGTCAGATACGCAGTATTTT
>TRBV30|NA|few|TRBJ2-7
CAWSGVRDGEQYF
TGTGCCTGGAGTGGGGTGCGGGATGGTGAGCAGTACTTC
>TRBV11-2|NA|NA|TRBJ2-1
CASTDRPVRGNEQFF
TGTGCCAGCACCGACCGGCCCGTACGCGGGAATGAGCAGTTCTTC
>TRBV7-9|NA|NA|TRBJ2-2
CASSSRTIGELFF
TGTGCCAGCAGCTCCCGGACTATCGGGGAGCTGTTTTTT
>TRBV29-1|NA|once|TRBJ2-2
CSATTGSGELFF
TGCAGTGCCACAACAGGCAGCGGGGAGCTGTTTTTT
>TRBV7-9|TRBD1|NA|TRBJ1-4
CASKGTGLNEKLFF
TGTGCCAGCAAAGGGACAGGGCTTAATGAAAAACTGTTTTTT
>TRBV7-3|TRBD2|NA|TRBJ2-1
CASSLGTSGSSEQFF
TGTGCCAGCAGCTTAGGGACTAGCGGGAGCAGTGAGCAGTTCTTC
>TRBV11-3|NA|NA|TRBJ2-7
CASSTAAGLFRADAYEQYF
TGTGCCAGCAGCACCGCGGCAGGGCTCTTCCGAGCGGATGCCTACGAGCAGTACTTC
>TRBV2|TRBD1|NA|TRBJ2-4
CASREDRTKNIQYF
TGTGCCAGCAGGGAGGACAGGACCAAAAACATTCAGTACTTC
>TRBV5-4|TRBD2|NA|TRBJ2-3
CASSARLAGGEDTQYF
TGTGCCAGCAGCGCCCGACTAGCGGGAGGGGAAGATACGCAGTATTTT
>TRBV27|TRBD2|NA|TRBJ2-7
CASRPELAMSYEQYF
TGTGCCAGCAGACCTGAACTAGCGATGTCCTACGAGCAGTACTTC
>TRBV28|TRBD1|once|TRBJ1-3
CASSSGQLSGNTIYF
TGTGCCAGCAGTTCGGGACAGCTCTCTGGAAACACCATATATTTT
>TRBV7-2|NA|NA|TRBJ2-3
CASSPWTHTDTQYF
TGTGCCAGCAGCCCATGGACCCACACAGATACGCAGTATTTT
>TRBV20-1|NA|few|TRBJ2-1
CSASLGEQFF
TGCAGTGCTAGCTTGGGTGAGCAGTTCTTC
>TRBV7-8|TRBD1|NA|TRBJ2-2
CASSPRIGTGSNTGELFF
TGTGCCAGCAGCCCCCGAATCGGGACAGGGTCGAACACCGGGGAGCTGTTTTTT
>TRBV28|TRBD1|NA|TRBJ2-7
CASSTRDRGFSEQYF
TGTGCCAGCAGTACCCGGGACAGGGGTTTTAGCGAGCAGTACTTC
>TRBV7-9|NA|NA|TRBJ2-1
CASSLVRLDEQFF
TGTGCCAGCAGCTTAGTCAGGTTGGATGAGCAGTTCTTC
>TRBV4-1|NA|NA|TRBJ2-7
CASSQGHSNAGAYEQYF
TGCGCCAGCAGCCAAGGTCATTCTAATGCCGGAGCCTACGAGCAGTACTTC
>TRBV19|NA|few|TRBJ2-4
CASSFIDIQYF
TGTGCCAGTAGTTTTATCGACATTCAGTACTTC
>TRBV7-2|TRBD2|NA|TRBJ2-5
CASSLGGWRETQYF
TGTGCCAGCAGCCTCGGGGGGTGGCGAGAGACCCAGTACTTC
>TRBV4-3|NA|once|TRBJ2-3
CASSQERQATTLSTDTQYF
TGCGCCAGCAGCCAAGAGAGGCAGGCGACGACACTTAGCACAGATACGCAGTATTTT
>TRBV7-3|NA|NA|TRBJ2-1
CASSPGQVHNEQFF
TGTGCCAGCAGCCCGGGACAAGTCCACAATGAGCAGTTCTTC
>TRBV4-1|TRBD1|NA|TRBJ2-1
CASSQGVGDRDSYNEQFF
TGCGCCAGCAGCCAAGGTGTAGGAGACAGGGACTCCTACAATGAGCAGTTCTTC
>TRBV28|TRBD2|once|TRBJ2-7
CASSIGRGLAGFYEQYF
TGTGCCAGCAGTATAGGGAGGGGACTAGCGGGATTCTACGAGCAGTACTTC
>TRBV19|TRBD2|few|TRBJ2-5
CASSRTSGPGGETQYF
TGTGCCAGTAGTAGGACTAGCGGCCCCGGGGGGGAGACCCAGTACTTC
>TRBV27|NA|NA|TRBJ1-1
CASSLSPTVNTEAFF
TGTGCCAGCAGTTTATCCCCGACGGTGAACACTGAAGCTTTCTTT
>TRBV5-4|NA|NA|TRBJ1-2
CASSPDRNYGYTF
TGTGCCAGCAGCCCGGATCGGAACTATGGCTACACCTTC
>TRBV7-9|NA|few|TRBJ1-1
CASSDQRTGSRAFF
TGTGCCAGCAGCGACCAAAGAACAGGGTCTAGAGCTTTCTTT
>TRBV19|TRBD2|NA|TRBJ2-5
CASRPNIAGAQETQYF
TGTGCCAGTAGACCGAACATAGCGGGAGCTCAAGAGACCCAGTACTTC
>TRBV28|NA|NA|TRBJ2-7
CASSPPAATSYEQYF
TGTGCCAGCAGTCCCCCGGCGGCTACAAGCTACGAGCAGTACTTC